The next 26 T cell receptor beta chains were all read from a single sample in a study of blood T cells in healthy people across ages. Primers used in a second PCR of roughly 6 to 12 cycles were a sample-barcoded 5' primer and a J-beta primer mix. TCRdb recomputed calls from the 5' RACE reads with MiXCR, one row per CDR3 protein. Of hundreds of thousands of distinct CDR3 sequences listed, around half are singletons. Sequenced: blood. The receptors were gathered from an older man in good health.

This sequence joins TRBV30 and TRBJ2-7; possible D gene TRBD2, 5 bases. The CDR3 has 13 residues. V lost 0 bases and J lost 0, with 6 bases in between. Germline V gives CDR1 GTSNPN, CDR2 SVGIG (reference sequence). The CDR3 region is CAWSVGLSYEQYF. CDR3 in DNA: TGTGCCTGGAGTGTCGGACTCTCCTACGAGCAGTACTTC.

This clonotype has only a few counts. This chain links TRBV7-2 with TRBJ1-2, with TRBD1 identical over 9 bases. With V trimmed by 2 bases and J by 5 bases, 6 bases remained unmatched. This CDR3 region has 15 residues. Per the germline V gene, CDR1 is SGHTA and CDR2 is FQGNSA. The CDR3 region has the DNA TGTGCCAGCAGCTTACAAGGACAGGGGAATTATGGCTACACCTTC. It specifies CASSLQGQGNYGYTF.

This clonotype was seen a few times. The V call is TRBV5-1, the J call TRBJ1-2; TRBD1 might be the D (5 bases). Deletions cut 3 bases from V and 2 bases from J, with 14 bases between. Germline V gene sequence: CDR1 SGHRS, CDR2 YFSETQ. The CDR3 has 15 amino acids. The CDR3 region has the DNA TGCGCCAGCAGCTATACCGGGACCAGCAACTATGGCTACACCTTC. Translating gives CASSYTGTSNYGYTF.

The chain uses TRBV11-2 and TRBJ2-5, with a weak D call TRBD2 (6 bases). Trimming removed 2 bases from V and 2 bases from J, with 15 bases in between. This CDR3 has 16 amino acids. Germline assignment: CDR1 SGHAT and CDR2 FQNNGV. CDR3 coding DNA: TGTGCCAGCAGCTTATGGACTAACGGGCCTCAAGAGACCCAGTACTTC. As protein: CASSLWTNGPQETQYF.

The gene calls are TRBV5-1 and TRBJ2-1, with D perhaps TRBD2 (6 bases). The CDR3 covers 15 residues. V lost 0 bases and J lost 9, with 16 bases in between. CDR1 is SGHRS and CDR2 is YFSETQ in the germline V gene. The CDR3 bases are TGCGCCAGCAGCTTGGCCGCGGGAATTGAAGGTGAGCAGTTCTTC. Translated, it gives CASSLAAGIEGEQFF. Full variable domain (remainder filled in from reference TRBV5-1 and TRBJ2-1): KAGVTQTPRYLIKTRGQQVTLSCSPISGHRSVSWYQQTPGQGLQFLFEYFSETQRNKGNFPGRFSGRQFSNSRSEMNVSTLELGDSALYLCASSLAAGIEGEQFFGPGTRLTVL.

This clonotype was found a few times. The V gene is TRBV5-1, the J gene TRBJ2-5; 7 bases match TRBD1. Losses at the gene ends were 4 bases for V and 0 bases for J; bases not matched to a gene: 6. Germline lookup yields CDR1 SGHRS and CDR2 YFSETQ. The CDR3 has 15 amino acids. CDR3: CASSTSGTDQETQYF. CDR3 bases: TGCGCCAGCAGCACCTCCGGGACAGACCAAGAGACCCAGTACTTC.

The CDR3 here is CASNSGSSYNEQFF. Here the CDR3 DNA reads TGTGCCAGCAATAGCGGGAGCTCCTACAATGAGCAGTTCTTC. The V call is TRBV9, the J call TRBJ2-1, with 9 bases lining up with TRBD2. V lost 6 bases and J lost 0; bases outside the gene matches: 1. The CDR3 totals 14 residues. CDR1 SGDLS and CDR2 YYNGEE come from the germline V gene. Supplemented by reference TRBV9 and TRBJ2-1, the full variable domain reads DSGVTQTPKHLITATGQRVTLRCSPRSGDLSVYWYQQSLDQGLQFLIQYYNGEERAKGNILERFSAQQFPDLHSELNLSSLELGDSALYFCASNSGSSYNEQFFGPGTRLTVL.

This clonotype has more than one count but fewer than ten. A much larger clone differs by one base, so this may be a read error. This sequence joins TRBV2 and TRBJ2-5; TRBD2 matches 8 bases. After removal of 6 bases from V and 11 bases from J, the junction contained 8 bases not matched to a gene. CDR1 and CDR2 from the germline V gene are SNHLY and FYNNEI. The CDR3 spans 12 residues. DNA for the CDR3: TGTGCCAGCAGGTCCGGGAGGGATGAGCAGTACTTC. Its protein is CASRSGRDEQYF.

DNA for the CDR3: TGTGCCAGCAGCTTGGTGGTTTTGGACTACCGTGAGCAGTACTTC. Translating gives CASSLVVLDYREQYF. The genes are TRBV5-5 and TRBJ2-7; the D gene is possibly TRBD2 (6 bases). This CDR3 has 15 amino acids. With 0 bases removed from V and 7 bases from J, the gap between germline ends came to 17 bases. CDR1 SGHKS and CDR2 YYEKEE come from the germline V gene (reference sequence).

A few counts support this clonotype. The chain is built from TRBV28 and TRBJ2-1; 13 nucleotides match TRBD2. The J segment lost 0 bases and the V segment lost 6 bases, leaving 14 bases of the junction unmatched. This CDR3 has 20 amino acids. Germline CDR1 is MDHEN and CDR2 is SYDVKM. Here the CDR3 DNA reads TGTGCCAGCAGACCTGGACTAGCGGGAGAGGGGGGGTACTCCTACAATGAGCAGTTCTTC. Translating gives CASRPGLAGEGGYSYNEQFF. The variable domain in full, with the rest retrieved from reference TRBV28 and TRBJ2-1, is DVKVTQSSRYLVKRTGEKVFLECVQDMDHENMFWYRQDPGLGLRLIYFSYDVKMKEKGDIPEGYSVSREKKERFSLILESASTNQTSMYLCASRPGLAGEGGYSYNEQFFGPGTRLTVL.

This chain uses TRBV11-2 with TRBJ2-1; D remains ambiguous. The ends were cut back, 2 bases at V and 1 base at J, with 12 bases in the middle. The CDR3 is made up of 16 amino acids. Germline V gene data show CDR1 as SGHAT and CDR2 as FQNNGV. CDR3 sequence reads: CASSLIKGLSYNEQFF. The CDR3 DNA is TGTGCCAGCAGCTTAATAAAAGGGCTATCCTACAATGAGCAGTTCTTC.

This chain connects TRBV5-1 to TRBJ2-5; D may be TRBD2 (5 bases). This CDR3 spans 13 amino acids. The V gene's germline CDR1 is SGHRS and CDR2 YFSETQ. Trimming took off 6 bases at V and 1 base at J, with 10 bases between the two ends. In DNA, the CDR3 is TGCGCCAGCAACAACCGGGGCCAAGAGACCCAGTACTTC. Protein product: CASNNRGQETQYF.

This clonotype was counted a few times. The V call is TRBV20-1, the J call TRBJ2-3; 8 bases match TRBD2. This CDR3 has 16 amino acids. Germline trimming cut 3 bases from V and 3 bases from J; bases unmatched to any gene: 11. CDR1 is DFQATT and CDR2 is SNEGSKA in the germline V gene (reference sequence). The CDR3 DNA reads as TGCAGTGCTAGGGACCCGGGACTAGGGGGAACAGATACGCAGTATTTT. Its protein product is CSARDPGLGGTDTQYF.

This chain uses TRBV20-1 with TRBJ2-1, with TRBD2 matching 8 bases. This CDR3 is built from 12 residues. The germline V gene has CDR1 DFQATT and CDR2 SNEGSKA (reference sequence). Unmatched junction bases numbered 3, after V lost 6 bases and J lost 5 bases. As DNA, the CDR3 is TGCAGTGCCGGGACTAGAAACAATGAGCAGTTCTTC. Protein product: CSAGTRNNEQFF.

The chain has TRBV3-1 and TRBJ2-1, with 10 bases matching TRBD2. The CDR3 runs 17 residues. CDR1 and CDR2 (germline): LGHDT, YNNKEL (reference sequence). The V gene end was trimmed by 2 bases and the J gene end by 5 bases; junction bases not matched to a gene: 9. The CDR3 loop is CASSQRSAGGPNNEQFF. As DNA, the CDR3 is TGTGCCAGCAGCCAACGCTCAGCGGGAGGGCCAAACAATGAGCAGTTCTTC.

This chain uses TRBV24-1 with TRBJ2-3, with 11 bases that match TRBD2. In germline, CDR1 is KGHDR, CDR2 SFDVKD. J was trimmed by 0 bases and V by 4 bases; bases with no gene match: 2. This CDR3 contains 16 residues. The CDR3 bases are TGTGCCACCAGTGACCGGACTAGCGGGAGCACAGATACGCAGTATTTT. Its translation is CATSDRTSGSTDTQYF.

The J gene is TRBJ2-1, the V gene TRBV4-1; D remains ambiguous. The CDR3 extends over 14 amino acids. Between the trimmed V and J ends, which lost 1 base and 8 bases, there was a span of 12 bases. Per the germline V gene, CDR1 is MGHRA and CDR2 is YSYEKL. CDR3 protein: CASSQVAAVYEQFF. CDR3 DNA: TGCGCCAGCAGCCAAGTGGCTGCGGTCTATGAGCAGTTCTTC.

V is TRBV9 and J is TRBJ2-4; D call uncertain. This CDR3 comprises 12 residues. Germline CDR1 reads SGDLS; CDR2 reads YYNGEE. The V end was cut by 4 bases, the J end by 4 bases, with 6 bases between. CDR3 DNA sequence: TGTGCCAGCAGCCCAGAGAAAAACATTCAGTACTTC. This encodes CASSPEKNIQYF.

The CDR3 spells CASSKTSGRGTGELFF. As DNA, the CDR3 is TGTGCCAGCAGCAAGACTAGCGGGAGGGGCACCGGGGAGCTGTTTTTT. The genes are TRBV3-1 and TRBJ2-2; 14 positions agree with TRBD2. The CDR3 length is 16 residues. Germline V gene data show CDR1 as LGHDT and CDR2 as YNNKEL (reference sequence). V trimming: 5 bases; J trimming: 4 bases; junction bases outside the gene matches: 3.

This clonotype was seen a few times. The chain couples TRBV3-1 to TRBJ1-1, with D possibly being TRBD1 (5 bases). The CDR3 length is 15 residues. With 4 bases removed from V and 6 bases from J, the gap between germline ends came to 18 bases. Germline CDR1 and CDR2: LGHDT and YNNKEL (reference sequence). The CDR3 DNA sequence: TGTGCCAGCAGCCCCTGGCGGGGGAAACACTCTGAAGCTTTCTTT. This gives the protein CASSPWRGKHSEAFF.

Regarding this clonotype: Relative to the germline gene, one junction end is altered; a read error may explain this. This rearrangement joins TRBV10-3 to TRBJ2-4; D is unresolved. Per germline, CDR1 ENHRY and CDR2 SYGVKD. This CDR3 has 15 amino acids. This CDR3 is CAVSPDPLAKNIQYF. The CDR3 nucleotides read TGTGCCGTCAGCCCAGACCCGTTAGCCAAAAACATTCAGTACTTC.

CDR3 amino acids: CATSGGTQETQYF. As DNA, the CDR3 is TGTGCCACCAGTGGGGGGACCCAAGAGACCCAGTACTTC. This chain uses TRBV24-1 with TRBJ2-5, with D perhaps TRBD1 or TRBD2 (5 bases each). Trimming removed 5 bases at V and 1 base at J, with 7 bases between. The CDR3 has 13 amino acids. Germline CDR1 is KGHDR and CDR2 is SFDVKD.

This clonotype has just one count. The junction departs from the called germline gene at one end, perhaps through a read error. The chain carries TRBV11-1 and TRBJ2-1, with 12 nucleotides matching TRBD2. CDR1 and CDR2 from the germline V gene are SGHAT and FQDESV (reference sequence). The CDR3 has 14 residues. The CDR3 sequence: CANSRLAGVCEQFF. CDR3 DNA: TGTGCCAACAGCCGACTAGCGGGAGTTTGTGAGCAGTTCTTC.

The chain combines TRBV30 with TRBJ1-6; D unclear. The germline V gene has CDR1 GTSNPN and CDR2 SVGIG (reference sequence). This CDR3 is 15 amino acids long. With 2 bases removed from V and 0 bases from J, the gap between germline ends came to 8 bases. The CDR3 reads CAWSTGSSYNSPLHF. CDR3 DNA sequence: TGTGCCTGGAGTACCGGAAGCTCCTATAATTCACCCCTCCACTTT.

The chain links TRBV4-1 to TRBJ2-1; D is undetermined. The CDR3 has 14 residues. The V and J ends lost 2 bases and 6 bases respectively, with 11 bases between them. The germline V gene has CDR1 MGHRA and CDR2 YSYEKL. The CDR3 nucleotides read TGCGCCAGCAGCCAATCCCCTAACGGCAATGAGCAGTTCTTC. It is translated as CASSQSPNGNEQFF.

The gene calls are TRBV3-1 and TRBJ1-6; TRBD1 is a possible D gene (6 bases). There are 14 residues in the CDR3. V was shortened by 4 bases and J by 4 bases, with 8 bases between the two germline ends. Per the germline V gene, CDR1 is LGHDT and CDR2 is YNNKEL (reference sequence). The CDR3 is CASSLGQYNSPLHF. CDR3 coding DNA: TGTGCCAGCAGCCTCGGACAGTATAATTCACCCCTCCACTTT.